What follows is one T cell receptor beta chain and its context. Its antigen is still unknown. Every bit of the isolated RNA underwent reverse transcription, so sequencing read expressed TCRB transcripts. TCRdb's copy holds only in-frame clones and misses some; the assay was immunoSEQ multiplex PCR. The sample records about 660,000 clones, over 13% being singletons. The authors sorted CD4+ naive, central memory, regulatory and stem cell-like memory cells via CD45RO/CCR7/CD25/CD127/CD95/CD27. These data are taken from a study of beta chain features in type 1 diabetes. Findings and caveats of the study: In all four CD4+ subsets, TCRB CDR3 length was significantly, moderately reduced in type 1 diabetes.

V lost 4 bases, J lost 7 bases, and 12 bases lay in between. This CDR3 region has 14 residues. Germline CDR1 is SGDLS and CDR2 is YYNGEE. V is TRBV9 and J is TRBJ1-6; no clear D gene. The source is a man aged 18 to 30 with type 1 diabetes. The specimen sequenced was naive CD4+ T cells from blood. The CDR3, as DNA: TGTGCCAGCAGCCCAGGCTTCCTAAATTCACCCCTCCACTTT. It specifies CASSPGFLNSPLHF.